This T cell receptor beta chain is from a study of blood T cell repertoires in COVID-19. Study at large: The analysed material was cDNA or gDNA that came from T cells, B-cell-depleted T cells, or PBMCs.

Per the original data handling: Nucleated cell counts were estimated from reference gene primer amplification. Repertoires were generated with immunoSEQ multiplex PCR, while TCRdb's copy carries only in-frame clones and drops some. V and J calls plus clone size are reproduced from that table; the DNA served to infer D and trimming. The sample includes approximately 170,000 clones, approximately 90% of them seen just once. Germline V lookup: CDR1 SEHNR, CDR2 FQNEAQ (reference sequence). The CDR3 totals 12 residues. Trimming took 3 bases from V and 5 from J, leaving 7 bases between them. The chain recombines TRBV7-9 with TRBJ2-5; no clear D. The origin of this receptor is a man in his forties or fifties who had recovered from COVID-19. The sample consisted of peripheral blood. This chain's CDR3 is CASSFNFETQYF. The CDR3 bases are TGTGCCAGCAGCTTCAACTTCGAGACCCAGTACTTC.